The 23 T cell receptor beta chains given below trace back to one sample, sequenced in a study of blood T cell repertoires in COVID-19. TCRdb keeps only in-frame clones here, not all; method: immunoSEQ multiplex PCR. Among approximately 55,000 clones listed, over 75% were seen once. Sequencing was performed on peripheral blood. The receptors derive from a man aged 50 or older with active COVID-19.

The rearrangement joins TRBV3-1 (or the pseudogene TRBV3-2) to TRBJ2-3, with 9 nucleotides matching TRBD2. Trimming took 2 bases from V and 2 from J; bases not matched to a gene: 8. Germline V gives CDR1 LGHDT, CDR2 YNNKEL (reference sequence). CDR3 length equals 17 residues. The CDR3 DNA reads TGTGCCAGCAGCCAATATAGGGCGGGGGGGCTCACAGATACGCAGTATTTT. This encodes CASSQYRAGGLTDTQYF.

This sequence joins TRBV6-6 and TRBJ2-2; 10 nucleotides agree with TRBD1. CDR1 MNHNY and CDR2 SVGAGI come from the germline V gene (reference sequence). V lost 6 bases and J lost 8; bases outside the gene matches: 12. The CDR3 covers 16 residues. In nucleotides, the CDR3 is TGTGCCAGCAGCCTCGGACAGGGGGGTGGCCTGGGGGAGCTGTTTTTT. It specifies CASSLGQGGGLGELFF.

This clone was counted once. The chain uses TRBV14 and TRBJ2-5; 8 bases align to TRBD1. Germline trimming cut 2 bases from V and 5 bases from J; bases unmatched to any gene: 7. The V gene's germline CDR1 is SGHDN and CDR2 FVKESK. The CDR3 is 15 residues long. The CDR3 is CASSQLSGGAETQYF. In DNA, the CDR3 is TGTGCCAGCAGCCAATTGTCAGGGGGCGCGGAGACCCAGTACTTC.

The chain links TRBV6-5 to TRBJ2-3, with 8 bases fitting TRBD1. This CDR3 comprises 13 residues. Germline CDR1 is MNHEY and CDR2 is SVGAGI. After removal of 6 bases from V and 4 bases from J, the junction contained 3 bases not matched to a gene. Here the CDR3 reads CASSDRGADTQYF. DNA of the CDR3: TGTGCCAGCAGCGACAGGGGTGCAGATACGCAGTATTTT.

The V call is TRBV19, the J call TRBJ2-2, with D perhaps matching TRBD2 (5 bases). Trimming shortened V by 10 bases and J by 1 base, and 13 bases separated the two germline ends. This CDR3 is built from 14 residues. Germline V gene data show CDR1 as LNHDA and CDR2 as SQIVND (reference sequence). CDR3 residues: CATRAGQNTGELFF. In DNA form, the CDR3 reads TGTGCCACCCGTGCGGGTCAGAACACCGGGGAGCTGTTTTTT.

The count of this clone is one. The chain joins TRBV9 to TRBJ2-7; D ambiguous. Germline lookup yields CDR1 SGDLS and CDR2 YYNGEE. The ends were cut back, 7 bases at V and 2 bases at J, with 10 bases in the middle. There are 12 residues in the CDR3. CDR3 coding DNA: TGTGCCAGCGGAGACGGTCCCTACGAGCAGTACTTC. Protein sequence: CASGDGPYEQYF.

This clone was counted between two and nine times. The chain uses TRBV6-4 and TRBJ2-6; perhaps TRBD2 as D (6 bases). The CDR3 is 18 residues long. Trimming took 1 base from V and 4 from J, leaving 17 bases between them. Germline V lookup: CDR1 MRHNA, CDR2 SNTAGT. CDR3: CASSDWGDPSGGANVLTF. The CDR3 coding sequence is TGTGCCAGCAGTGACTGGGGGGACCCCTCAGGCGGGGCCAACGTCCTGACTTTC.

This clone showed up just once. The V gene is TRBV24-1, the J gene TRBJ1-2; TRBD1 matches at 7 bases. Germline V lookup: CDR1 KGHDR, CDR2 SFDVKD. The CDR3 runs 15 residues. V gave up 3 bases and J gave up 8 bases; unmatched junction bases: 11. The CDR3 region has the DNA TGTGCCACCAGTGATGCCGGGACAGCCTTCCGAGGCTACACCTTC. Amino acid sequence: CATSDAGTAFRGYTF.

The chain recombines TRBV6-5 with TRBJ2-7; 9 nucleotides match TRBD1. Losses at the gene ends were 4 bases for V and 4 bases for J; bases not matched to a gene: 8. The CDR3 contains 15 residues. In germline, CDR1 is MNHEY, CDR2 SVGAGI. CDR3 sequence: CASSSPGQGRYEQYF. CDR3 DNA sequence: TGTGCCAGCAGTTCCCCGGGACAGGGCCGGTACGAGCAGTACTTC.

This chain uses TRBV5-1 with TRBJ2-7; D may be TRBD1 (5 bases). The length of the CDR3 is 15 residues. Trimming removed 4 bases from V and 6 bases from J, with 20 bases in between. CDR1 SGHRS and CDR2 YFSETQ come from the germline V gene. CDR3 in amino acids: CASSHGRQSLIEQYF. CDR3 nucleotide sequence: TGCGCCAGCAGCCACGGGCGACAGAGTCTAATCGAGCAGTACTTC.

The V call is TRBV3-1 (or the pseudogene TRBV3-2), the J call TRBJ1-5; the D gene is possibly TRBD1 (5 bases). The V gene's germline CDR1 is LGHDT and CDR2 YNNKEL (reference sequence). Trimming left V 1 base short and J 0 bases short, with 16 bases between. The CDR3 loop spans 18 amino acids. The CDR3 sequence is CASSQGQGYSYSNQPQHF. CDR3 DNA sequence: TGTGCCAGCAGCCAAGGTCAGGGTTATTCCTATAGCAATCAGCCCCAGCATTTT.

The rearrangement joins TRBV27 to TRBJ1-6; 7 bases fit TRBD1. The CDR3 totals 14 residues. The germline CDR1 and CDR2 sequences are MNHEY and SMNVEV (reference sequence). V shed 5 bases and J 6 bases; nucleotides not matched to a gene: 4. The CDR3 region is CASSNRGANSPLHF. Written as DNA, the CDR3 is TGTGCCAGCAGTAACAGGGGAGCTAATTCACCCCTCCACTTT.

This chain joins TRBV6-1 and TRBJ2-7, with a possible D match to TRBD1 (6 bases). Germline V gene lookup returns CDR1 MNHNS and CDR2 SASEGT. There are 15 residues in the CDR3. Deletions cut 2 bases from V and 2 bases from J, with 13 bases between. This chain's CDR3 is CASSEFPRGPYEQYF. As DNA, the CDR3 is TGTGCCAGCAGTGAATTTCCCAGGGGCCCCTACGAGCAGTACTTC.

The J gene is TRBJ2-7, the V gene TRBV2; D possibly corresponds to TRBD2 (7 bases). Between the trimmed V and J ends, which lost 4 bases and 5 bases, there was a span of 12 bases. This CDR3 region has 13 residues. Germline CDR1 is SNHLY and CDR2 is FYNNEI. Written as DNA, the CDR3 is TGTGCCAGCAGTGGGCCGGGGGGCCACGAGCAGTACTTC. Encoded protein: CASSGPGGHEQYF.

This clone was recorded once. The chain links TRBV6-5 to TRBJ2-7, with 8 bases that match TRBD1. There are 14 residues in the CDR3. Unmatched junction bases numbered 3, after V lost 2 bases and J lost 3 bases. CDR1 MNHEY and CDR2 SVGAGI come from the germline V gene. The CDR3 spells CASSYGTGLYEQYF. The CDR3 nucleotides are TGTGCCAGCAGTTACGGGACAGGTCTCTACGAGCAGTACTTC.

The chain joins TRBV14 to TRBJ2-7, with D maybe TRBD1 (5 bases). Germline assignment: CDR1 SGHDN and CDR2 FVKESK. CDR3 size: 13 residues. V was clipped by 0 bases and J by 3 bases, with 6 bases between them. The CDR3 bases are TGTGCCAGCAGCCAAGACAGGGTCTACGAGCAGTACTTC. Its protein is CASSQDRVYEQYF.

The genes are TRBV6-5 and TRBJ1-1; 7 bases map to TRBD1. Per germline, CDR1 MNHEY and CDR2 SVGAGI. The CDR3 has 13 amino acids. The V and J ends lost 10 bases and 5 bases, in that order; junction bases with no gene match: 10. This chain's CDR3 is CAITTGYYTEAFF. CDR3 nucleotides: TGTGCCATTACGACAGGGTACTATACTGAAGCTTTCTTT.

Points on this clone: Other DNA sequences in the sample encode the same CDR3. The gene calls are TRBV7-9 and TRBJ2-3, with 8 bases that match TRBD1. After removal of 7 bases from V and 0 bases from J, the junction contained 3 bases not matched to a gene. The CDR3 sequence is 14 residues long. The germline V gene encodes CDR1 SEHNR and CDR2 FQNEAQ (reference sequence). CDR3 amino acids: CASTGQGSTDTQYF. The CDR3 bases are TGTGCCAGCACCGGACAGGGTAGCACAGATACGCAGTATTTT.

The chain carries TRBV5-1 and TRBJ2-7; 9 bases line up with TRBD1. There are 15 residues in the CDR3. From germline, CDR1 is SGHRS and CDR2 YFSETQ. V gave up 2 bases and J gave up 3 bases; unmatched junction bases: 6. The chain's CDR3 is CASSLQQGAGYEQYF. The CDR3 region has the DNA TGCGCCAGCAGCTTACAACAGGGGGCCGGCTACGAGCAGTACTTC.

The chain combines TRBV5-1 with TRBJ1-2; D gene uncertain. CDR1 is SGHRS and CDR2 is YFSETQ in the germline V gene. V dropped 1 base and J dropped 3 bases, with 7 bases sitting between them. The CDR3 sequence is 13 residues long. As DNA, the CDR3 is TGCGCCAGCAGCTTGCAGGATTACTATGGCTACACCTTC. Translated: CASSLQDYYGYTF. The full variable domain, its missing parts supplied by reference TRBV5-1 and TRBJ1-2, is KAGVTQTPRYLIKTRGQQVTLSCSPISGHRSVSWYQQTPGQGLQFLFEYFSETQRNKGNFPGRFSGRQFSNSRSEMNVSTLELGDSALYLCASSLQDYYGYTFGSGTRLTVV.

Worth noting for this clone: Within the sample, other DNA sequences also encode this same CDR3. This sequence joins TRBV6-2 or TRBV6-3 and TRBJ1-2; D is possibly TRBD1 (5 bases). Trimming pared 2 bases from V and 2 bases from J, leaving 6 bases between. The CDR3 is 13 residues long. From germline, CDR1 is MNHEY and CDR2 SVGEGT. The CDR3 bases are TGTGCCAGCAGTTACGGGGGGAACTATGGCTACACCTTC. Its translation is CASSYGGNYGYTF.

This sequence joins TRBV2 and TRBJ1-5, with TRBD1 as a possible D gene (6 bases). Trimming cost V 10 bases and J 5 bases, with 15 bases left between them. This CDR3 is 13 amino acids long. Germline loops: CDR1 SNHLY, CDR2 FYNNEI. CDR3 in DNA: TGTGCCACTAGGGGACAAGGTGATCAGCCCCAGCATTTT. Amino acids: CATRGQGDQPQHF.

V and J are TRBV15 and TRBJ1-4; 7 positions match TRBD1. Germline CDR1 is LNHNV and CDR2 is YYDKDF (reference sequence). J was trimmed by 4 bases and V by 9 bases; bases with no gene match: 5. The CDR3 covers 13 residues. CDR3 nucleotides: TGTGCCACGGTGCGGGACAGTAATGAAAAACTGTTTTTT. This sequence encodes CATVRDSNEKLFF.